This TCR beta chain emerged from a study of blood T cell repertoires in COVID-19. Study context: The United States, Italy and Spain were the sources of the acute and convalescent COVID-19 samples.

The CDR3 sequence is 14 residues long. The V and J ends lost 5 bases and 5 bases, in that order; junction bases with no gene match: 6. Germline V gives CDR1 SGHTA, CDR2 FQGNSA. Profiling relied on immunoSEQ multiplex PCR, and the TCRdb table lists in-frame clones only, not all of them. The sample lists approximately 69,000 clones; nearly 90% were seen once. The material sequenced was peripheral blood. This sequence was found in a man aged 50 or older with acute or convalescent COVID-19. J is TRBJ2-5 and V is TRBV7-2, with 9 bases identical to TRBD1. The CDR3 DNA reads as TGTGCCAGCAGCCCACAGGGGGCGAGGGAGACCCAGTACTTC. As protein: CASSPQGARETQYF.